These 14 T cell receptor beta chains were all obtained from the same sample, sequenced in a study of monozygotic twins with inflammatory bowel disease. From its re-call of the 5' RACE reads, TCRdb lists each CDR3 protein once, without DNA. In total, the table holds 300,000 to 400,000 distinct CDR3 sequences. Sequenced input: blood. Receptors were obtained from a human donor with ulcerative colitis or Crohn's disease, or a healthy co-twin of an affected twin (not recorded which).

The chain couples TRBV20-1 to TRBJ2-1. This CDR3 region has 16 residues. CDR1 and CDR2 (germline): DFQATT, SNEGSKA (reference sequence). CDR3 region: CSARGRSGVTYNEQFF.

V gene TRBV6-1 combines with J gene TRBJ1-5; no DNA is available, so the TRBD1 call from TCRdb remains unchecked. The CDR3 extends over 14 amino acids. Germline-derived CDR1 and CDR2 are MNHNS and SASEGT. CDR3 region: CASRKGGDNQPQHF.

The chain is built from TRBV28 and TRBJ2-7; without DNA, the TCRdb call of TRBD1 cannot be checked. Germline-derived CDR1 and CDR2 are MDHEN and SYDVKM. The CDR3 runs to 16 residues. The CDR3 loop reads CASSPPLSGTGGKQYF. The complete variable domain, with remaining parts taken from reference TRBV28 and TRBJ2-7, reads DVKVTQSSRYLVKRTGEKVFLECVQDMDHENMFWYRQDPGLGLRLIYFSYDVKMKEKGDIPEGYSVSREKKERFSLILESASTNQTSMYLCASSPPLSGTGGKQYFGPGTRLTVT.

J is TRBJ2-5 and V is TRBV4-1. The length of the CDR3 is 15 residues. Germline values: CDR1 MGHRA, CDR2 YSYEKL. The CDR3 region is CASSQFSGLWETQYF.

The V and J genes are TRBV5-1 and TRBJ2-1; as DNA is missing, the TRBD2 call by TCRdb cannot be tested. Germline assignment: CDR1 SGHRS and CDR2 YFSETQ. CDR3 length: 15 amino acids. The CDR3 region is CASRLTSGSPNEQFF.

The CDR3 region is CASSNRVGYEQYF. This chain connects TRBV7-2 to TRBJ2-7. The CDR3 length is 13 residues. The germline CDR1 and CDR2 sequences are SGHTA and FQGNSA.

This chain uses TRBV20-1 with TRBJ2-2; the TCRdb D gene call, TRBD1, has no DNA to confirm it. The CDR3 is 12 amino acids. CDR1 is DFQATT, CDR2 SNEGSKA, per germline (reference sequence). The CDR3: CSLGAHNGELFF.

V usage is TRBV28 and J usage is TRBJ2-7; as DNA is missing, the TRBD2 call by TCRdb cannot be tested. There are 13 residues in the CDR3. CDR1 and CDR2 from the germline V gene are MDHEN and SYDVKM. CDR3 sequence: CASSKTSSVEQYF. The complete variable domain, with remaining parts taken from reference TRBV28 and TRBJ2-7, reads DVKVTQSSRYLVKRTGEKVFLECVQDMDHENMFWYRQDPGLGLRLIYFSYDVKMKEKGDIPEGYSVSREKKERFSLILESASTNQTSMYLCASSKTSSVEQYFGPGTRLTVT.

CDR3: CASSQTSGNPLKIF. This chain links TRBV11-3 with TRBJ2-1; TCRdb picks TRBD2, but there is no DNA to check that call. CDR1 and CDR2 (germline): SGHNT, YENEEA. The length of the CDR3 is 14 residues.

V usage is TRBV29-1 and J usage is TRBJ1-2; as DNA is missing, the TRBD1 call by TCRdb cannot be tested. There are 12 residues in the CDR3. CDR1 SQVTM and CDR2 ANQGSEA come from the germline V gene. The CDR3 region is CSANTGNDGYTF.

This CDR3 reads CASSPGQISPEQYF. V is TRBV11-2 and J is TRBJ2-7; there is no DNA to check the TCRdb D call of TRBD1. This CDR3 contains 14 residues. Germline values: CDR1 SGHAT, CDR2 FQNNGV.

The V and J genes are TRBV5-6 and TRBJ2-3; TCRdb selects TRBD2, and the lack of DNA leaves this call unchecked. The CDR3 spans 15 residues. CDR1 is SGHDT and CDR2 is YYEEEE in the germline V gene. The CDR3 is CASSWSKRSTDTQYF.

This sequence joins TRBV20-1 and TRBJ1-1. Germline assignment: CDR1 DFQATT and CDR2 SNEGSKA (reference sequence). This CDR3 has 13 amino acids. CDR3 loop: CSARDEGFAEAFF.

The CDR3 spells CASSLVTSGRKGGQFF. This chain joins TRBV11-2 and TRBJ2-1; as DNA is missing, the TRBD2 call by TCRdb cannot be tested. CDR3 length equals 16 residues. The germline gives CDR1 SGHAT, CDR2 FQNNGV.